The rows below give T cell receptor beta chains drawn from one sample of a study of blood T cells in healthy people across ages. Via MiXCR, TCRdb re-called the 5' RACE reads, giving one row per CDR3 protein. The data show about 1.6 million distinct CDR3 sequences, roughly 30% seen once. Sequencing was done on a sample of blood. The receptors were gathered from a woman in her 30s in good health. Both conserved end residues are part of each CDR3. Each record gives: D gene, clone size, J gene, V gene, CDR3 DNA, CDR3 protein. D genes are given only for firm matches. Size is omitted from some rows. Given values are once, few, many or a class for expanded clones.

d_gene: TRBD1
abundance: -
j_gene: TRBJ2-5
v_gene: TRBV6-1
CDR3nt: TGTGCCAGCAGTGCGGGACAGCTTAGTGAGCAGTACTTC
CDR3aa: CASSAGQLSEQYF

d_gene: -
abundance: -
j_gene: TRBJ1-1
v_gene: TRBV12-3/TRBV12-4
CDR3nt: TGTGCCAGCAGTTTCCTCCCCCCCGGGGCTTTCTTT
CDR3aa: CASSFLPPGAFF

d_gene: TRBD1
abundance: few
j_gene: TRBJ2-3
v_gene: TRBV29-1
CDR3nt: TGCAGCGTTGTGCGGGACAGGGAGAAAGGCACAGATACGCAGTATTTT
CDR3aa: CSVVRDREKGTDTQYF

d_gene: -
abundance: many
j_gene: TRBJ1-6
v_gene: TRBV4-2
CDR3nt: TGTGCCAGCAGCCTAACCAGGAGCTCCTATAATTCACCCCTCCACTTT
CDR3aa: CASSLTRSSYNSPLHF

d_gene: TRBD1
abundance: -
j_gene: TRBJ2-1
v_gene: TRBV9
CDR3nt: TGTGCCAGCGCCGGACAGGGGAGGAGTGAGCAGTTCTTC
CDR3aa: CASAGQGRSEQFF

d_gene: -
abundance: -
j_gene: TRBJ2-7
v_gene: TRBV5-1
CDR3nt: TGCGCCAGCAGCTTGGCTAGCATCGCCCACGAGCAGTACTTC
CDR3aa: CASSLASIAHEQYF

d_gene: -
abundance: few
j_gene: TRBJ1-2
v_gene: TRBV29-1
CDR3nt: TGCAGCGTAGAAGGGACGGTGGAACAGTATGGCTACACCTTC
CDR3aa: CSVEGTVEQYGYTF

d_gene: TRBD1
abundance: -
j_gene: TRBJ1-2
v_gene: TRBV7-9
CDR3nt: TGTGCCAGCAGCTGGGGACAGGGGGACAATGGCTACACCTTC
CDR3aa: CASSWGQGDNGYTF

d_gene: TRBD1
abundance: few
j_gene: TRBJ2-7
v_gene: TRBV14
CDR3nt: TGTGCCAGCAGCCCGGCCGGGACAGGGGGCGCTGGGTACTTC
CDR3aa: CASSPAGTGGAGYF

d_gene: TRBD2
abundance: -
j_gene: TRBJ2-7
v_gene: TRBV29-1
CDR3nt: TGCAGCGTAGCGGGGGGCGAAATCTACGAGCAGTACTTC
CDR3aa: CSVAGGEIYEQYF

d_gene: -
abundance: few
j_gene: TRBJ2-5
v_gene: TRBV3-1
CDR3nt: TGTGCCAGCAGCGCGGGGACTTTCCAAGAGACCCAGTACTTC
CDR3aa: CASSAGTFQETQYF

d_gene: -
abundance: few
j_gene: TRBJ1-1
v_gene: TRBV5-6
CDR3nt: TGTGCCAGCAGCTTGGGGCCAGCTGAAGCTTTCTTT
CDR3aa: CASSLGPAEAFF

d_gene: -
abundance: many
j_gene: TRBJ2-7
v_gene: TRBV20-1
CDR3nt: TGCAGTGTCTCACAGTCCCCCTACGAGCAGTACTTC
CDR3aa: CSVSQSPYEQYF

d_gene: -
abundance: few
j_gene: TRBJ1-6
v_gene: TRBV7-8
CDR3nt: TGTGCCAGCAGCTTAGGCGTTAATTCACCCCTCCACTTT
CDR3aa: CASSLGVNSPLHF

d_gene: -
abundance: -
j_gene: TRBJ2-5
v_gene: TRBV30
CDR3nt: TGTGCCTGGAGTTACCAGGTAGAGACCCAGTACTTC
CDR3aa: CAWSYQVETQYF

d_gene: -
abundance: few
j_gene: TRBJ2-3
v_gene: TRBV9
CDR3nt: TGTGCCAGCAGCCGGGGGGCGCAGGTCCGAACAGATACGCAGTATTTT
CDR3aa: CASSRGAQVRTDTQYF

d_gene: TRBD1
abundance: -
j_gene: TRBJ1-5
v_gene: TRBV6-1
CDR3nt: TGTGCCAGCATGAACGAGGACAGGGATAATCAGCCCCAGCATTTT
CDR3aa: CASMNEDRDNQPQHF

d_gene: -
abundance: -
j_gene: TRBJ1-2
v_gene: TRBV20-1
CDR3nt: TGCAGTGCTCGAAACCTTTATCTCTCTAACTATGGCTACACCTTC
CDR3aa: CSARNLYLSNYGYTF

d_gene: -
abundance: -
j_gene: TRBJ1-2
v_gene: TRBV27
CDR3nt: TGTGCCAGCAGTTCACGATCTGCCGGGGGAATAAGCTATGGCTACACCTTC
CDR3aa: CASSSRSAGGISYGYTF

d_gene: -
abundance: few
j_gene: TRBJ2-1
v_gene: TRBV4-1
CDR3nt: TGCGCCAGCAGCCAAGATCCGGCTAGCGTGAGCTCCTACAATGAGCAGTTCTTC
CDR3aa: CASSQDPASVSSYNEQFF

d_gene: -
abundance: -
j_gene: TRBJ2-7
v_gene: TRBV20-1
CDR3nt: TGCAGTGTTCAGGTCGGACTATTAAACGAGCAGTACTTC
CDR3aa: CSVQVGLLNEQYF

d_gene: -
abundance: few
j_gene: TRBJ1-1
v_gene: TRBV27
CDR3nt: TGTGCCAGCAGTACCCTAACTGCCGAGAACACTGAAGCTTTCTTT
CDR3aa: CASSTLTAENTEAFF

d_gene: TRBD1
abundance: many
j_gene: TRBJ2-1
v_gene: TRBV27
CDR3nt: TGTGCCGGACCTAGTCCCGGGACAGGGAGTGGGAATGAGCAGTTCTTC
CDR3aa: CAGPSPGTGSGNEQFF

d_gene: -
abundance: many
j_gene: TRBJ2-2
v_gene: TRBV5-1
CDR3nt: TGTGCCAGCAGTTTGGGGGGCACCGGGGAGCTGTTTTTT
CDR3aa: CASSLGGTGELFF

d_gene: -
abundance: -
j_gene: TRBJ2-7
v_gene: TRBV7-6
CDR3nt: TGTGCCAGCAGCACTAACGACGAGCAGTACTTC
CDR3aa: CASSTNDEQYF

d_gene: -
abundance: -
j_gene: TRBJ2-3
v_gene: TRBV21-1
CDR3nt: TGTGCCGGCAGCAAAGGATGGGATACGCAGTATTTT
CDR3aa: CAGSKGWDTQYF

d_gene: -
abundance: -
j_gene: TRBJ1-1
v_gene: TRBV10-2
CDR3nt: TGCGCCAGCGCCCCGGGGCTTGGGGTCACTGAAGCTTTCTTT
CDR3aa: CASAPGLGVTEAFF

d_gene: -
abundance: many
j_gene: TRBJ1-1
v_gene: TRBV9
CDR3nt: TGTGCCAGCAGCGTGGGCCCCGGGGGGAACACTGAAGCTTTCTTT
CDR3aa: CASSVGPGGNTEAFF

d_gene: TRBD1
abundance: -
j_gene: TRBJ2-7
v_gene: TRBV30
CDR3nt: TGTGCCTGGAGTCAGGACAGGGGATTCTACGAGCAGTACTTC
CDR3aa: CAWSQDRGFYEQYF

d_gene: TRBD2
abundance: -
j_gene: TRBJ2-7
v_gene: TRBV20-1
CDR3nt: TGCAGTGCTAGCTTTTCGCTTTTGACTAGCGGGAAAACCTACGAGCAGTACTTC
CDR3aa: CSASFSLLTSGKTYEQYF

d_gene: -
abundance: -
j_gene: TRBJ1-5
v_gene: TRBV2
CDR3nt: TGTGCCAGCAGTGAAGCTTGGGGCAATCAGCCCCAGCATTTT
CDR3aa: CASSEAWGNQPQHF

d_gene: TRBD2
abundance: few
j_gene: TRBJ2-1
v_gene: TRBV11-2
CDR3nt: TGTGCCAGCAGAGGATATAGCGGGAGTACGTACAATGAGCAGTTCTTC
CDR3aa: CASRGYSGSTYNEQFF

d_gene: TRBD1
abundance: many
j_gene: TRBJ2-4
v_gene: TRBV4-1
CDR3nt: TGCGCCAGCAGCCAAGGACAGGGGAAGGACATTCAGTACTTC
CDR3aa: CASSQGQGKDIQYF

d_gene: -
abundance: -
j_gene: TRBJ2-2
v_gene: TRBV3-1
CDR3nt: TGTGCCAGCAGCCAAGTCGAGGGATTCACCGCCGGGGAGCTGTTTTTT
CDR3aa: CASSQVEGFTAGELFF

d_gene: -
abundance: many
j_gene: TRBJ2-3
v_gene: TRBV4-1
CDR3nt: TGCGCCAGCAGCCAAGATGGGGGCGCGACAGATACGCAGTATTTT
CDR3aa: CASSQDGGATDTQYF

d_gene: TRBD1
abundance: once
j_gene: TRBJ1-5
v_gene: TRBV6-2/TRBV6-3
CDR3nt: TGTGCCAGCAGCCCGACAGGGGCTGGTAGCAATCAGCCCCAGCATTTT
CDR3aa: CASSPTGAGSNQPQHF

d_gene: TRBD1
abundance: -
j_gene: TRBJ1-2
v_gene: TRBV27
CDR3nt: TGTGCCAGCAATGAACAGGGGTCTAACTATGGCTACACCTTC
CDR3aa: CASNEQGSNYGYTF

d_gene: -
abundance: few
j_gene: TRBJ2-5
v_gene: TRBV5-1
CDR3nt: TGCGCCAGCAGCTTACGGTCGGAGGAGACCCAGTACTTC
CDR3aa: CASSLRSEETQYF

d_gene: TRBD2
abundance: -
j_gene: TRBJ2-7
v_gene: TRBV6-1
CDR3nt: TGTGCCAGCGAACTAGCGAGTACCTACGAGCAGTACTTC
CDR3aa: CASELASTYEQYF

d_gene: TRBD1
abundance: few
j_gene: TRBJ1-2
v_gene: TRBV25-1
CDR3nt: TGTGCCAGCGGAGGACAGGGTGTGGGAGGCTACACCTTC
CDR3aa: CASGGQGVGGYTF

d_gene: -
abundance: few
j_gene: TRBJ2-3
v_gene: TRBV7-9
CDR3nt: TGTGCCAGCACCCCAGATACGCAGTATTTT
CDR3aa: CASTPDTQYF

d_gene: TRBD1
abundance: few
j_gene: TRBJ2-5
v_gene: TRBV6-5
CDR3nt: TGTGCCAGCAGTCAGACGACAGGGGTCGAAGAGACCCAGTACTTC
CDR3aa: CASSQTTGVEETQYF

d_gene: -
abundance: few
j_gene: TRBJ2-5
v_gene: TRBV7-9
CDR3nt: TGTGCCAGCAGCTTAGAGGGAACTAAAGAGACCCAGTACTTC
CDR3aa: CASSLEGTKETQYF

d_gene: -
abundance: many
j_gene: TRBJ2-7
v_gene: TRBV7-9
CDR3nt: TGTGCCAGCAGCCCTAGCCCAGGGGACTTCTACGAGCAGTACTTC
CDR3aa: CASSPSPGDFYEQYF

d_gene: -
abundance: many
j_gene: TRBJ2-3
v_gene: TRBV29-1
CDR3nt: TGCAGCGTTGTTGGAAGATACACAGATACGCAGTATTTT
CDR3aa: CSVVGRYTDTQYF

d_gene: TRBD1
abundance: -
j_gene: TRBJ1-6
v_gene: TRBV25-1
CDR3nt: TGTGCCAGCAACTTCGGGGACAGGGTCCACTTT
CDR3aa: CASNFGDRVHF

d_gene: -
abundance: -
j_gene: TRBJ1-2
v_gene: TRBV6-2/TRBV6-3
CDR3nt: TGTGCCAGCCAATCCTTGGGGCTGATGAACTATGGCTACACCTTC
CDR3aa: CASQSLGLMNYGYTF

d_gene: -
abundance: -
j_gene: TRBJ2-3
v_gene: TRBV9
CDR3nt: TGTGCCAGCAGCGTAAGTTTCGGAGAATCGCAGTATTTT
CDR3aa: CASSVSFGESQYF

d_gene: -
abundance: few
j_gene: TRBJ2-5
v_gene: TRBV5-1
CDR3nt: TGCGCCAGCAGCTTGTATACTCAACTCTTACCGGGGGAGACCCAGTACTTC
CDR3aa: CASSLYTQLLPGETQYF

d_gene: -
abundance: -
j_gene: TRBJ1-5
v_gene: TRBV20-1
CDR3nt: TGCAGTGCTAGTAGGACAGGCAATCAGCCCCAGCATTTT
CDR3aa: CSASRTGNQPQHF

d_gene: -
abundance: -
j_gene: TRBJ2-7
v_gene: TRBV11-1
CDR3nt: TGTGCCAGCAGCTTAGGGGGGCCACAACACACCCAGTACTTC
CDR3aa: CASSLGGPQHTQYF

d_gene: -
abundance: few
j_gene: TRBJ1-2
v_gene: TRBV5-1
CDR3nt: TGCGCCAGCAGCCACGCATCTTCGACGGCCGCCAACTATGGCTACACCTTC
CDR3aa: CASSHASSTAANYGYTF

d_gene: TRBD1
abundance: -
j_gene: TRBJ2-3
v_gene: TRBV20-1
CDR3nt: TGCAGTGCTAGCCACGGGACAGGGAATGCAGATACGCAGTATTTT
CDR3aa: CSASHGTGNADTQYF